This T cell receptor beta chain was documented in a study of cytomegalovirus exposure and HLA in healthy donors. Study-level findings and limits: The study assumed roughly uniform donor sequencing depth for presence/absence analyses.

The PCR was carried out with 60 Vbeta primers and 13 Jbeta primers. TCRdb keeps only in-frame clones here, not all; method: immunoSEQ multiplex PCR. The profile shows approximately 180,000 clones, 60% to 80% of them singletons. The CDR3 sequence is 14 residues long. The V gene's germline CDR1 is LNHDA and CDR2 SQIVND (reference sequence). Trimming took 3 bases from V and 3 from J, leaving 12 bases between them. A remark on this clone: Antigen: not known.

This sequence originates from a woman between 50 and 59 years old in good health and CMV-seropositive. The genes are TRBV19 and TRBJ2-7; D is perhaps TRBD2 (6 bases). The specimen was PBMCs. CDR3 sequence reads: CASSIASAYYEQYF. As DNA, the CDR3 is TGTGCCAGTAGTATCGCTAGCGCATACTACGAGCAGTACTTC.